The source of this TCR beta chain is a study of T-cell reconstitution after alpha-beta-depleted transplantation in children. Notes on this clonotype: Its target is not known.

Study conclusions and caveats: When one year had passed after transplant, most T-cell counts and diversity came from newly produced T cells.

This CDR3 is built from 14 residues. Germline CDR1 SQVTM, CDR2 ANQGSEA. With 2 bases removed from V and 2 bases from J, the gap between germline ends came to 7 bases. Unique molecular identifiers were incorporated during preparation of the TCRbeta library. TCRdb reprocessed the PCR reads with MiXCR, giving one entry per CDR3 protein. The sample yields some 460,000 distinct CDR3 sequences, roughly 17% seen once. The material was PBMCs, mostly from graft donor cells, obtained 360 days after TCRalphabeta/CD19-depleted stem cell transplant. The clonotype comes from a boy in the first two years of life who had a stem cell transplant for Wiskott-Aldrich syndrome, so the T cells may come from the graft donor. This chain uses TRBV29-1 with TRBJ2-6; possibly TRBD2 for D (6 bases). The CDR3 loop is CSVEWGAGANVLTF. The CDR3 DNA is TGCAGCGTTGAATGGGGGGCTGGGGCCAACGTCCTGACTTTC.